This passage covers 29 T cell receptor beta chains from one sample sequenced in a study of blood T cell repertoires in COVID-19. The repertoire was sequenced with immunoSEQ multiplex PCR; TCRdb's copy has only in-frame clones and lacks some. The table records 650,000 to 800,000 clones, around 89% of them present only once. What was sequenced was peripheral blood. The receptors were sampled from a woman aged 18-35 years with acute or convalescent COVID-19.

V is TRBV14 and J is TRBJ2-1; TRBD1 matches at 10 bases. CDR3 length: 14 amino acids. V gave up 5 bases and J gave up 9 bases; unmatched junction bases: 7. Germline-derived CDR1 and CDR2 are SGHDN and FVKESK. CDR3 coding DNA: TGTGCCAGCAGCGGAGGGACAGGGGATGGTGAGCAGTTCTTC. Translation gives CASSGGTGDGEQFF.

The chain couples TRBV18 to TRBJ1-1; 8 bases agree with TRBD1. Germline assignment: CDR1 KGHSH and CDR2 LQKENI. V shed 3 bases, J shed 5 bases, and the junction held 5 bases outside the gene matches. CDR3 length equals 14 residues. CDR3 amino acids: CASSPGQAVTEAFF. The CDR3 DNA sequence: TGTGCCAGCTCACCGGGACAGGCGGTGACTGAAGCTTTCTTT.

This sequence joins TRBV3-1 (or the pseudogene TRBV3-2) and TRBJ1-2; TRBD1 matches 9 bases. V dropped 7 bases and J dropped 6; count of bases not matched to a gene: 3. This CDR3 is built from 12 residues. CDR1 and CDR2 from the germline V gene are LGHDT and YNNKEL (reference sequence). DNA for the CDR3: TGTGCCAGCACCCGACAGGGGGATGGCTACACCTTC. This codes for CASTRQGDGYTF.

The chain couples TRBV9 to TRBJ2-5, with 11 bases lining up with TRBD2. CDR3 length: 15 residues. The V gene end was trimmed by 3 bases and the J gene end by 2 bases; junction bases not matched to a gene: 3. Per germline, CDR1 SGDLS and CDR2 YYNGEE. The CDR3 nucleotides read TGTGCCAGCAGCGGTAGCGGGGGGGTTCAAGAGACCCAGTACTTC. Residues: CASSGSGGVQETQYF.

The chain employs TRBV4-1 and TRBJ1-6, with D uncertain. CDR1 is MGHRA, CDR2 YSYEKL, per germline. The ends were cut back, 4 bases at V and 5 bases at J, with 3 bases in the middle. The CDR3 has 12 amino acids. For the CDR3, the DNA is TGCGCCAGCAGCCGAGATAATTCACCCCTCCACTTT. It specifies CASSRDNSPLHF.

Only one count was recorded for this clone. Additional DNA sequences in this sample encode the identical CDR3. The chain employs TRBV27 and TRBJ1-1; tentatively, D is TRBD1 (5 bases). The germline CDR1 and CDR2 sequences are MNHEY and SMNVEV (reference sequence). V was trimmed by 4 bases and J by 0 bases, leaving 6 bases between them. This CDR3 is built from 13 residues. Here the CDR3 reads CASSSTVNTEAFF. The CDR3 DNA sequence: TGTGCCAGCAGTTCGACAGTGAACACTGAAGCTTTCTTT.

This clone was recorded once. The chain couples TRBV9 to TRBJ1-3; a weak D match, TRBD1 (6 bases). CDR3 size: 15 residues. Trimming took off 4 bases at V and 0 bases at J, with 11 bases between the two ends. Per germline, CDR1 SGDLS and CDR2 YYNGEE. The CDR3 bases are TGTGCCAGCAGCACTCGGGACACCTCTGGAAACACCATATATTTT. Amino acid sequence: CASSTRDTSGNTIYF.

This sequence joins TRBV6-1 and TRBJ1-1; 9 bases are a match to TRBD1. The CDR3 loop spans 17 amino acids. CDR1 and CDR2 (germline): MNHNS, SASEGT. J gave up 1 base and V 4 bases, and 10 bases lay outside the gene matches. The CDR3 region has the DNA TGTGCCAGCAGTGCCGTACTTACAGGGGGCGGGAACACTGAAGCTTTCTTT. Its translation is CASSAVLTGGGNTEAFF.

This clone was found once. V is TRBV7-7 and J is TRBJ2-2, with a weak D call TRBD1 (6 bases). The CDR3 is made up of 15 amino acids. V was clipped by 3 bases and J by 6 bases, with 14 bases between them. Per germline, CDR1 SSHAT and CDR2 FNYEAQ (reference sequence). The chain's CDR3 is CASSFGTTGSGELFF. The CDR3, as DNA: TGTGCCAGCAGCTTCGGGACAACAGGGTCCGGGGAGCTGTTTTTT.

The J gene is TRBJ1-5, the V gene TRBV6-2 or TRBV6-3; TRBD1 agrees at 12 bases. V lost 4 bases and J lost 8; bases outside the gene matches: 6. Germline V gene lookup returns CDR1 MNHEY and CDR2 SVGEGT. This CDR3 is built from 15 residues. CDR3 in DNA: TGTGCCAGCAGTTCGGGACAGGGGGCTTGGGAGCCCCAGCATTTT. It is translated as CASSSGQGAWEPQHF.

The chain couples TRBV12-3 or TRBV12-4 to TRBJ1-2; 8 bases are shared with TRBD1. This CDR3 region has 13 residues. The trim removed 6 bases at V and 6 bases at J, leaving 6 bases unmatched. The CDR3 reads CASRRTGPHGYTF. The CDR3 coding sequence is TGTGCCAGCAGACGGACAGGGCCACATGGCTACACCTTC.

In its sample, this clone was seen once. This sequence joins TRBV18 and TRBJ1-1; D is undetermined. The V and J ends lost 2 bases and 6 bases respectively, with 28 bases between them. The CDR3 consists of 19 residues. Germline CDR1 reads KGHSH; CDR2 reads LQKENI. CDR3 protein: CASSPIKSGLEEKFAEAFF. The CDR3 bases are TGTGCCAGCTCACCAATTAAATCGGGTCTAGAGGAGAAATTCGCTGAAGCTTTCTTT.

The V call is TRBV19, the J call TRBJ2-1; possibly TRBD2 for D (5 bases). This CDR3 spans 17 amino acids. With 9 bases removed from V and 4 bases from J, the gap between germline ends came to 25 bases. Germline CDR1 LNHDA, CDR2 SQIVND (reference sequence). CDR3 DNA sequence: TGTGCCAGCCATCAGACCCCCGGACTTCTACTATACAATGAGCAGTTCTTC. It is translated as CASHQTPGLLLYNEQFF.

The chain employs TRBV27 and TRBJ2-7; unclear D gene. With 5 bases removed from V and 2 bases from J, the gap between germline ends came to 10 bases. Looked up from germline, CDR1 is MNHEY and CDR2 is SMNVEV (reference sequence). The CDR3 extends over 13 amino acids. CDR3 bases: TGTGCCAGCAGTACAGAACAGACCTACGAGCAGTACTTC. It codes for CASSTEQTYEQYF.

The V and J genes are TRBV6-2 or TRBV6-3 and TRBJ2-4; the match to TRBD2 covers 14 bases. V dropped 0 bases and J dropped 7; count of bases not matched to a gene: 2. The CDR3 length is 16 residues. CDR1 and CDR2 from the germline V gene are MNHEY and SVGEGT. The CDR3 DNA reads as TGTGCCAGCAGTTACTCGACTAGCGGGGGGGCCAACATTCAGTACTTC. This encodes CASSYSTSGGANIQYF.

The CDR3 DNA is TGTGCCAGCAGCCAGGGACAGGGGGCGTCGGGCTACACCTTC. As protein: CASSQGQGASGYTF. The chain couples TRBV3-1 (or the pseudogene TRBV3-2) to TRBJ1-2, with TRBD1 matching over 12 bases. Unmatched junction bases numbered 4, after V lost 3 bases and J lost 8 bases. The CDR3 is made up of 14 amino acids. CDR1 LGHDT and CDR2 YNNKEL come from the germline V gene (reference sequence).

The rearrangement uses TRBV30 and TRBJ2-4; TRBD1 matches 7 bases. Germline V gene lookup returns CDR1 GTSNPN and CDR2 SVGIG (reference sequence). The CDR3 sequence is 13 residues long. J was trimmed by 3 bases and V by 8 bases; bases with no gene match: 7. Here the CDR3 reads CAGLTGVKNIQYF. In DNA, the CDR3 is TGTGCCGGATTAACAGGGGTCAAAAACATTCAGTACTTC.

The rearrangement links TRBV2 to TRBJ1-2; 7 nucleotides align to TRBD1. The ends lost 7 bases at V and 2 bases at J; junction bases unmatched: 4. This CDR3 comprises 13 residues. Germline V lookup: CDR1 SNHLY, CDR2 FYNNEI. CDR3: CASNRQGNYGYTF. For the CDR3, the DNA is TGTGCCAGCAATCGACAGGGCAACTATGGCTACACCTTC.

A few counts support this clone. The chain uses TRBV2 and TRBJ1-5; D possibly corresponds to TRBD1 (6 bases). The germline gives CDR1 SNHLY, CDR2 FYNNEI. V was trimmed by 2 bases and J by 7 bases, leaving 15 bases between them. This CDR3 is 15 amino acids long. CDR3 sequence: CASSENREGYQPQHF. Written as DNA, the CDR3 is TGTGCCAGCAGTGAAAACAGGGAGGGGTACCAGCCCCAGCATTTT.

The chain has TRBV11-2 and TRBJ1-2; 7 bases match TRBD1. CDR1 SGHAT and CDR2 FQNNGV come from the germline V gene. V gave up 5 bases and J gave up 8 bases; unmatched junction bases: 17. This CDR3 comprises 16 residues. The CDR3 is CASSPGQSTGWNGYTF. The DNA of the CDR3 is TGTGCCAGCAGCCCCGGACAATCGACAGGGTGGAACGGCTACACCTTC.

This clone appeared a single time. The V call is TRBV24-1, the J call TRBJ2-6; D not certain. The germline CDR1 and CDR2 sequences are KGHDR and SFDVKD. V lost 3 bases, J lost 1 base, and 12 bases lay in between. CDR3 length: 17 residues. CDR3 sequence (DNA): TGTGCCACCAGTGATACCAGGAAACAGTCTGGGGCCAACGTCCTGACTTTC. It codes for CATSDTRKQSGANVLTF.

The chain employs TRBV27 and TRBJ2-4; D may be TRBD1 (5 bases). The CDR3 covers 15 residues. Germline V gene lookup returns CDR1 MNHEY and CDR2 SMNVEV (reference sequence). Trimming stripped 3 bases from V and 6 bases from J, with 15 bases between. CDR3 nucleotides: TGTGCCAGCAGTTTGTTGGGGCAGGGTAGAAACATTCAGTACTTC. It is translated as CASSLLGQGRNIQYF.

Concerning this clone itself: This specimen includes other DNA sequences encoding the same CDR3. The chain combines TRBV4-2 with TRBJ1-1, with D unresolved. Trimming took off 0 bases at V and 1 base at J, with 6 bases between the two ends. CDR3 size: 14 residues. Germline assignment: CDR1 LGHNA and CDR2 YNFKEQ. The CDR3 bases are TGTGCCAGCAGCCAAGAACCAGGGAACACTGAAGCTTTCTTT. The encoded protein is CASSQEPGNTEAFF.

The genes are TRBV25-1 and TRBJ1-2; 8 nucleotides match TRBD1. CDR3 size: 17 residues. Germline CDR1 is MGHDK and CDR2 is SYGVNS. V gave up 10 bases and J gave up 1 base; unmatched junction bases: 17. The CDR3 region is CATQPGQGTHLNYGYTF. As DNA, the CDR3 is TGTGCCACCCAACCCGGACAGGGAACTCATCTTAACTATGGCTACACCTTC.

The CDR3 sequence: CASSQDGAGGHEEQFF. DNA for the CDR3: TGTGCCAGCAGCCAAGATGGGGCGGGGGGCCATGAGGAGCAGTTCTTC. This rearrangement joins TRBV4-2 to TRBJ2-1; 8 nucleotides match TRBD2. The CDR3 totals 16 residues. Per germline, CDR1 LGHNA and CDR2 YNFKEQ. Unmatched junction bases numbered 11, after V lost 0 bases and J lost 10 bases.

This rearrangement joins TRBV5-5 to TRBJ2-6; no reliable D call. The V gene lost 0 bases and the J gene lost 0 bases, with 10 bases spanning the gap. This CDR3 comprises 17 residues. Germline-derived CDR1 and CDR2 are SGHKS and YYEKEE (reference sequence). The CDR3 DNA reads TGTGCCAGCAGCTTGGTTTTACAGATCTCTGGGGCCAACGTCCTGACTTTC. Protein sequence: CASSLVLQISGANVLTF.

The chain uses TRBV12-5 and TRBJ1-5; TRBD1 is a possible D gene (5 bases). The CDR3 loop spans 15 amino acids. CDR1 is LGHNT and CDR2 is FRNRAP in the germline V gene. V dropped 3 bases and J dropped 7 bases, with 16 bases sitting between them. This chain's CDR3 is CASGLDPGVGQPQHF. DNA of the CDR3: TGTGCTAGTGGTTTAGACCCGGGGGTTGGCCAGCCCCAGCATTTT.

The chain combines TRBV5-1 with TRBJ2-1; 10 bases align to TRBD2. Trimming took 0 bases from V and 0 from J; bases not matched to a gene: 18. The CDR3 is 22 amino acids. CDR1 is SGHRS and CDR2 is YFSETQ in the germline V gene. CDR3 sequence reads: CASSLAFVSGGAGTSSYNEQFF. DNA for the CDR3: TGCGCCAGCAGCTTGGCGTTTGTAAGCGGGGGGGCGGGTACTAGCTCCTACAATGAGCAGTTCTTC.

The V gene is TRBV24-1, the J gene TRBJ2-4; 8 bases are a match to TRBD1. V lost 5 bases and J lost 0; bases outside the gene matches: 8. Germline CDR1 and CDR2: KGHDR and SFDVKD. The CDR3 runs 17 residues. CDR3 DNA: TGTGCCACCAGTGGGCCAGGGGGCACTGAAGCCAAAAACATTCAGTACTTC. Translated: CATSGPGGTEAKNIQYF.